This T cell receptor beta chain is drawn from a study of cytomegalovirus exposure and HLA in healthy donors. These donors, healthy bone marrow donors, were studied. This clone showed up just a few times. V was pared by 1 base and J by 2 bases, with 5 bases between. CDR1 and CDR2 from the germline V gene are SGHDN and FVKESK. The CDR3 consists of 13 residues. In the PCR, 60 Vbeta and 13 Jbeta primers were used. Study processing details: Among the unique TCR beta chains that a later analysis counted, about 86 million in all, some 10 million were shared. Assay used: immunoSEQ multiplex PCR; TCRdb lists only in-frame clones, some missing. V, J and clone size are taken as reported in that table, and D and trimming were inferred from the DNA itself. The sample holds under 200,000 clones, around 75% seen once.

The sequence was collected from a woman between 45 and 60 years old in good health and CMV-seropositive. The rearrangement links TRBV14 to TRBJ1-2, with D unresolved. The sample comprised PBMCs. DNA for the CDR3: TGTGCCAGCAGCCAAGGCAGGAACTATGGCTACACCTTC. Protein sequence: CASSQGRNYGYTF. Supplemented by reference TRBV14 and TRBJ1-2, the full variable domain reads EAGVTQFPSHSVIEKGQTVTLRCDPISGHDNLYWYRRVMGKEIKFLLHFVKESKQDESGMPNNRFLAERTGGTYSTLKVQPAELEDSGVYFCASSQGRNYGYTFGSGTRLTVV.